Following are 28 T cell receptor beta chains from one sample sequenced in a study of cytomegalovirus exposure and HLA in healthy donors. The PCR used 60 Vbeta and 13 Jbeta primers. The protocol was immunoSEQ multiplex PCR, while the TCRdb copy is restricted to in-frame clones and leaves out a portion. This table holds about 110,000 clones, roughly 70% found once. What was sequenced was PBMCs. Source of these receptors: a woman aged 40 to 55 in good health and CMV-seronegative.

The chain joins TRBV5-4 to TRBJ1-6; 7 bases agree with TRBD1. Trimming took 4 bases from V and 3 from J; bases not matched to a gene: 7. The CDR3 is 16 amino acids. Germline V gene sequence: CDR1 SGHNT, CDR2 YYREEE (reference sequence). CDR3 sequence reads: CASSHDRAGYNSPLHF. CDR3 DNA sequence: TGTGCCAGCAGCCACGACAGGGCGGGCTATAATTCACCCCTCCACTTT.

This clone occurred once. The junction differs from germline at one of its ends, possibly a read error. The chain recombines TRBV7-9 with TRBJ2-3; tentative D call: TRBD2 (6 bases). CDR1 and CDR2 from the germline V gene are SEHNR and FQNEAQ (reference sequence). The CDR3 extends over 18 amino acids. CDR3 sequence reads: CSSSLGIRWEATDDTQYF. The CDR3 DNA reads TGTTCCAGCAGCTTAGGTATTAGGTGGGAGGCAACCGACGATACGCAGTATTTT.

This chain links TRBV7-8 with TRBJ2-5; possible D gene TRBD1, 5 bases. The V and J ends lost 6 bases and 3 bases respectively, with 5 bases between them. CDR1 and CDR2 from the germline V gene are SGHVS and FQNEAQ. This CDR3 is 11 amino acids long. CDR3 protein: CASRQEETQYF. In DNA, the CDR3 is TGTGCCAGCAGACAGGAAGAGACCCAGTACTTC.

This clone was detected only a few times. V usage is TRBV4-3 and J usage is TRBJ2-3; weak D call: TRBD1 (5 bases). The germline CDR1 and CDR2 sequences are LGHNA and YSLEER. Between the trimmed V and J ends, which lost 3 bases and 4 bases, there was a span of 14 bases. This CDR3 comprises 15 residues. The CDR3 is CASSQSQGRADTQYF. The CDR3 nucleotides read TGCGCCAGCAGCCAGAGTCAGGGTAGGGCAGATACGCAGTATTTT.

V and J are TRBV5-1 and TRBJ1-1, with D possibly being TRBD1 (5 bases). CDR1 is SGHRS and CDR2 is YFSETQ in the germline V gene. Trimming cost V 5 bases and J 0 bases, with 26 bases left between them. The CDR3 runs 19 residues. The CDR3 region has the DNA TGCGCCAGCAGAAATCCGAGGTGGGGGGGTAGGGAGATGAACACTGAAGCTTTCTTT. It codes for CASRNPRWGGREMNTEAFF.

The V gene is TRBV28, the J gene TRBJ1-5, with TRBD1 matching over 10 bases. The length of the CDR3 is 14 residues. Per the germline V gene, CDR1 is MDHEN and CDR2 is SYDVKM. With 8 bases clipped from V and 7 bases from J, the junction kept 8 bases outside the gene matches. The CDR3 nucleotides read TGTGCCAGCTCCCGACAGGGGGCAGTCCAGCCCCAGCATTTT. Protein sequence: CASSRQGAVQPQHF.

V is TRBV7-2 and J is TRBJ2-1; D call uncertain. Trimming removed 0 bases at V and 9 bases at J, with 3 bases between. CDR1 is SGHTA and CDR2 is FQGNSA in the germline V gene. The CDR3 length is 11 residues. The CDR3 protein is CASSLAFEQFF. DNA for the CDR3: TGTGCCAGCAGCTTAGCCTTTGAGCAGTTCTTC.

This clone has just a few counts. CDR3 amino acids: CASSLGWRLKPSYNEQFF. The CDR3 DNA is TGTGCCAGCAGTTTAGGTTGGCGACTGAAGCCCTCCTACAATGAGCAGTTCTTC. The gene calls are TRBV28 and TRBJ2-1, with unresolved D. V lost 2 bases to trimming and J lost 0 bases, with 17 bases between them. This CDR3 is 18 amino acids long. CDR1 and CDR2 (germline): MDHEN, SYDVKM.

The CDR3 is CASSVSPTYNEQFF. The CDR3 bases are TGTGCCAGCAGCGTATCCCCCACCTACAATGAGCAGTTCTTC. This chain joins TRBV9 and TRBJ2-1; the D is unclear. The CDR3 sequence is 14 residues long. CDR1 is SGDLS, CDR2 YYNGEE, per germline. V lost 1 base and J lost 2, with 7 bases in between.

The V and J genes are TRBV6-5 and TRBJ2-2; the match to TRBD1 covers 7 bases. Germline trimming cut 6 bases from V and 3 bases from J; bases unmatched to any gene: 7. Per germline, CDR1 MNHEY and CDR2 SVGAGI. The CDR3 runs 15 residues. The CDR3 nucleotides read TGTGCCAGCAGACCTACAGGGGCCGACACCGGGGAGCTGTTTTTT. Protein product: CASRPTGADTGELFF.

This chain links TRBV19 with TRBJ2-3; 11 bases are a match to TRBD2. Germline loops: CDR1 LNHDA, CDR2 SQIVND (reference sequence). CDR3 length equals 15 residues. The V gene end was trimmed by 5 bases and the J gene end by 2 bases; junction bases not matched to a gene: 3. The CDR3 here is CASSLLAGATDTQYF. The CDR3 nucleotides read TGTGCCAGTAGTTTACTAGCGGGGGCCACAGATACGCAGTATTTT.

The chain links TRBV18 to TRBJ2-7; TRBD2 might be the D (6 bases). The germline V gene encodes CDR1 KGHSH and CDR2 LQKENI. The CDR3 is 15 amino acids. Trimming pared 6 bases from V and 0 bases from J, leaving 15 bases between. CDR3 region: CASSLGSGPSYEQYF. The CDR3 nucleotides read TGTGCCAGCTCCCTCGGGAGCGGGCCCTCCTACGAGCAGTACTTC.

The CDR3 spells CASSPGRAYNEQFF. The CDR3 DNA sequence: TGTGCCAGTAGCCCCGGGAGGGCCTACAATGAGCAGTTCTTC. This chain joins TRBV19 and TRBJ2-1, with 8 bases lining up with TRBD2. Trimming took 6 bases from V and 2 from J; bases not matched to a gene: 3. This CDR3 region has 14 residues. Germline assignment: CDR1 LNHDA and CDR2 SQIVND (reference sequence).

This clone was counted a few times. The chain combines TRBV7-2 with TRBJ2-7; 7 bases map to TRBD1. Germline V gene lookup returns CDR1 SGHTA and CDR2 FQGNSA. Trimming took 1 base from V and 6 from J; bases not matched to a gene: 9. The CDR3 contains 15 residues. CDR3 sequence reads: CASSLGGQGVLEQYF. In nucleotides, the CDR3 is TGTGCCAGCAGCTTAGGGGGGCAGGGGGTCCTCGAGCAGTACTTC.

CDR3: CASKEGRGPRSTEAFF. CDR3 bases: TGTGCCAGTAAGGAGGGTAGGGGGCCTAGGAGCACTGAAGCTTTCTTT. J is TRBJ1-1 and V is TRBV19; 7 bases match TRBD1. Germline loops: CDR1 LNHDA, CDR2 SQIVND (reference sequence). Losses at the gene ends were 7 bases for V and 4 bases for J; bases not matched to a gene: 15. CDR3 length: 16 amino acids. Full variable domain (rest looked up from reference TRBV19 and TRBJ1-1): DGGITQSPKYLFRKEGQNVTLSCEQNLNHDAMYWYRQDPGQGLRLIYYSQIVNDFQKGDIAEGYSVSREKKESFPLTVTSAQKNPTAFYLCASKEGRGPRSTEAFFGQGTRLTVV.

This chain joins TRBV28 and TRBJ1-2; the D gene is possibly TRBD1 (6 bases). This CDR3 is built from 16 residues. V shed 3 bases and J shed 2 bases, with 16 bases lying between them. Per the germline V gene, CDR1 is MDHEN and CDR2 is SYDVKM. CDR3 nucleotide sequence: TGTGCCAGCAGTTTCGGGGGGCAGGGAAGGAACTATGGCTACACCTTC. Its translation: CASSFGGQGRNYGYTF.

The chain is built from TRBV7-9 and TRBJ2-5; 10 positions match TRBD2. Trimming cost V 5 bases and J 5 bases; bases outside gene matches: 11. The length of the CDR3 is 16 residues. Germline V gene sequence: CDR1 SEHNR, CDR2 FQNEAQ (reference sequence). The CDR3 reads CASSNLRLAGWETQYF. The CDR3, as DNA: TGTGCCAGCAGCAATCTTCGACTAGCGGGCTGGGAGACCCAGTACTTC.

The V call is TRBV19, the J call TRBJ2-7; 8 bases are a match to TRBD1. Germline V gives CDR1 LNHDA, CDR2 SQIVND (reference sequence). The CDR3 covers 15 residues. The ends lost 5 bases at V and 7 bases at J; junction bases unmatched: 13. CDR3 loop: CASSFYRTGFSEQYF. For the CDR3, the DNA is TGTGCCAGTAGTTTTTACCGGACAGGGTTCTCTGAGCAGTACTTC. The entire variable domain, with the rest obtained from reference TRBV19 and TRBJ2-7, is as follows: DGGITQSPKYLFRKEGQNVTLSCEQNLNHDAMYWYRQDPGQGLRLIYYSQIVNDFQKGDIAEGYSVSREKKESFPLTVTSAQKNPTAFYLCASSFYRTGFSEQYFGPGTRLTVT.

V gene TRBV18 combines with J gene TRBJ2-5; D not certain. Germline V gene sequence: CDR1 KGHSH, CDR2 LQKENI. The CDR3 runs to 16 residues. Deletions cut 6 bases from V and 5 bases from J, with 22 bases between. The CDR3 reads CASSPPADTGWETQYF. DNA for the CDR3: TGTGCCAGCTCTCCTCCCGCCGACACCGGATGGGAGACCCAGTACTTC.

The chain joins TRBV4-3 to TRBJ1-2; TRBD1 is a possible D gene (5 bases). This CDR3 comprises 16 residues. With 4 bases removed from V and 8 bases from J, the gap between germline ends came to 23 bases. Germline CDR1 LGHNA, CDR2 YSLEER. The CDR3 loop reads CASSLLPGTAEEGYTF. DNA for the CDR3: TGCGCCAGCAGCCTTTTACCCGGGACTGCAGAGGAGGGCTACACCTTC.

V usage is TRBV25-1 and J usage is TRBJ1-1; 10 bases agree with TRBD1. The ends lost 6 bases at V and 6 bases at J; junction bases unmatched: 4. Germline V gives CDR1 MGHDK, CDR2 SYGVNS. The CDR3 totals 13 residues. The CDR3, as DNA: TGTGCCAGCAGGAGGACAGGGGGGCCTGAAGCTTTCTTT. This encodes CASRRTGGPEAFF.

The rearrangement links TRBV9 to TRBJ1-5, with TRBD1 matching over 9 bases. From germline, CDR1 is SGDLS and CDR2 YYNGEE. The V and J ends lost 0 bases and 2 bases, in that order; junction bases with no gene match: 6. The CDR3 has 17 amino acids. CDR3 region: CASSVGTGGFGNQPQHF. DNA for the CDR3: TGTGCCAGCAGCGTAGGAACAGGGGGCTTCGGCAATCAGCCCCAGCATTTT.

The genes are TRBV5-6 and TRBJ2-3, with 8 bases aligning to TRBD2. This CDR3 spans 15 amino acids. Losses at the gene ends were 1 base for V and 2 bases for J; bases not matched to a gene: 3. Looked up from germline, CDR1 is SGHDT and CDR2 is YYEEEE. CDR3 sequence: CASSLISGNTDTQYF. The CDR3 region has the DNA TGTGCCAGCAGCTTGATTAGCGGGAACACAGATACGCAGTATTTT.

The CDR3 loop is CASSQGPYEQYF. The CDR3 bases are TGTGCCAGCAGCCAAGGGCCCTACGAGCAGTACTTC. The V call is TRBV4-2, the J call TRBJ2-7; D gene uncertain. V was trimmed by 1 base and J by 2 bases, leaving 3 bases between them. Looked up from germline, CDR1 is LGHNA and CDR2 is YNFKEQ. CDR3 length: 12 amino acids.

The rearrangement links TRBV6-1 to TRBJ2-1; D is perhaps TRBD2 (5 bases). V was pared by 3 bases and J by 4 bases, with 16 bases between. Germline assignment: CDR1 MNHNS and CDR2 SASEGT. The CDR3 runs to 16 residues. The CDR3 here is CASSDFNSGTYNEQFF. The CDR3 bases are TGTGCCAGCAGTGATTTTAATTCGGGAACATACAATGAGCAGTTCTTC.

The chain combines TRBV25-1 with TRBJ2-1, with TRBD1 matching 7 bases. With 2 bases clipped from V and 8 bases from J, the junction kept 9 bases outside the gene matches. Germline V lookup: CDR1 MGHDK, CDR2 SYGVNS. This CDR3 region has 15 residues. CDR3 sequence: CASSEPGQMNDEQFF. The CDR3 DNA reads TGTGCCAGCAGTGAACCGGGACAGATGAACGATGAGCAGTTCTTC.

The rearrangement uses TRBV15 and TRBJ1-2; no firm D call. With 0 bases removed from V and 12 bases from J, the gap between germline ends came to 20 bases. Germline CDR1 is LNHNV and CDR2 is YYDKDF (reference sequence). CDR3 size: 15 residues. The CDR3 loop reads CATSRDLVPTIEDTF. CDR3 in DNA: TGTGCCACCAGCAGAGATCTGGTACCGACCATAGAGGACACCTTC. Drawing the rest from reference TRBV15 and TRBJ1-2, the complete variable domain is DAMVIQNPRYQVTQFGKPVTLSCSQTLNHNVMYWYQQKSSQAPKLLFHYYDKDFNNEADTPDNFQSRRPNTSFCFLDIRSPGLGDTAMYLCATSRDLVPTIEDTFGSGTRLTVV.

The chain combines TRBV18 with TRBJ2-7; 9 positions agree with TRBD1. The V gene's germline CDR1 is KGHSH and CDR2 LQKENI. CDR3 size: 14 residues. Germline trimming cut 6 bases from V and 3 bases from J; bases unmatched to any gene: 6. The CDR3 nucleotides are TGTGCCAGCTCGGCCTGGGACAGGGTCTACGAGCAGTACTTC. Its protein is CASSAWDRVYEQYF.